This TCR beta chain was profiled in a study of blood T cell repertoires in COVID-19. In the original analysis: Cell counts per sample came from amplifying reference gene primers. The method was immunoSEQ multiplex PCR; TCRdb's version includes in-frame clones alone and lacks a portion of them. The V and J calls and clone size come from that table; D and trimming were worked out from the DNA. The sample comprises 110,000 to 150,000 clones, 81% of which are singletons, and 7.5% to 9% rests with the top ten. The CDR3 extends over 15 amino acids. Trimming took off 4 bases at V and 3 bases at J, with 11 bases between the two ends. Germline CDR1 reads SGHRS; CDR2 reads YFSETQ.

The receptor was derived from a human donor in a cohort sampled during active COVID-19. The sequencing input was peripheral blood. The rearrangement joins TRBV5-1 to TRBJ2-6, with D possibly TRBD1 on 5 matching bases. In DNA, the CDR3 is TGCGCCAGCAGCCCGCAGGGCTTTGGGGCCAACGTCCTGACTTTC. Protein product: CASSPQGFGANVLTF.